The T cell receptor beta chain under discussion was sequenced for a study of cytomegalovirus exposure and HLA in healthy donors. Turning to the study itself: The same platform as the roughly 700 first-cohort repertoires was used for the 120 validation repertoires, a later analysis reported.

Whole-study findings and limits: In vitro work confirmed that a few CMV-associated chains recognize CMV antigens.

The method was immunoSEQ multiplex PCR; TCRdb's version includes in-frame clones alone and lacks a portion of them. The sample has about 140,000 clones, 86% seen once. This CDR3 contains 13 residues. V dropped 6 bases and J dropped 4 bases, with 10 bases sitting between them. Looked up from germline, CDR1 is MDHEN and CDR2 is SYDVKM. Of note for this clone: Its target is not known.

The specimen sequenced was PBMCs. The rearrangement links TRBV28 to TRBJ2-1; D remains unclear. This TCR was recovered from a man aged 18 to 29 in good health and CMV-seronegative. CDR3 in amino acids: CASRKVQYNEQFF. Here the CDR3 DNA reads TGTGCCAGCAGGAAAGTCCAGTACAATGAGCAGTTCTTC.